These T cell receptor beta chains were read from a single sample in a study of early T cells in non-severe SARS-CoV-2 infection. TCRdb used MiXCR to reprocess the 5' RACE reads, holding one entry per CDR3 protein. The data show about 100,000 distinct CDR3 sequences, 13% seen once. The sample taken for sequencing was whole blood. The origin of the receptors is an adult who was a healthcare worker with PCR-confirmed SARS-CoV-2 infection or an uninfected control (not recorded which). Both conserved end residues are part of each CDR3. The order of the fields is clone size, J gene, D gene, V gene, CDR3 protein, CDR3 DNA. The D gene is left open where the match is weak. The listing skips clone size in some rows; elsewhere it reads once, few, many or a size class.

NA | TRBJ1-2 | NA | TRBV20-1 | CSLTGLSLYGYTF | TGCAGCCTCACGGGACTATCTCTCTATGGCTACACCTTC
NA | TRBJ1-1 | NA | TRBV7-8 | CASSSSLGFGTEAFF | TGTGCCAGCAGCTCCTCCCTGGGATTCGGCACTGAAGCTTTCTTT
many | TRBJ2-7 | NA | TRBV18 | CASSGGQTYEQYF | TGTGCCAGCTCCGGTGGACAGACCTACGAGCAGTACTTC
NA | TRBJ1-4 | NA | TRBV28 | CASSSQTRGRDNEKLFF | TGTGCCAGCAGTTCCCAAACCCGGGGGAGGGATAATGAAAAACTGTTTTTT
few | TRBJ1-1 | NA | TRBV28 | CASSPGYTEAFF | TGTGCCAGCAGTCCGGGTTACACTGAAGCTTTCTTT
few | TRBJ2-1 | NA | TRBV5-6 | CASSLGFFYNEQFF | TGTGCCAGCAGCTTAGGGTTTTTCTACAATGAGCAGTTCTTC
NA | TRBJ2-1 | TRBD1 | TRBV19 | CASSGLQGSSYNEQFF | TGTGCCAGTAGTGGGCTACAGGGGAGCTCCTACAATGAGCAGTTCTTC
many | TRBJ1-2 | NA | TRBV18 | CASSPDGGGSYGYTF | TGTGCCAGCTCACCCGACGGCGGGGGCTCCTATGGCTACACCTTC
few | TRBJ2-3 | NA | TRBV29-1 | CSVGGGRGTDTQYF | TGCAGCGTGGGGGGTGGCAGGGGAACAGATACGCAGTATTTT
many | TRBJ2-5 | NA | TRBV7-9 | CASSLALGALQETQYF | TGTGCCAGCAGCTTAGCGCTGGGAGCTCTACAAGAGACCCAGTACTTC
many | TRBJ2-7 | TRBD2 | TRBV5-1 | CASSWTSGGAYEQYF | TGCGCCAGCAGCTGGACTAGCGGGGGGGCCTACGAGCAGTACTTC
many | TRBJ2-1 | NA | TRBV29-1 | CSVFSPTREYEQFF | TGCAGCGTTTTTTCACCAACCCGGGAGTATGAGCAGTTCTTC
few | TRBJ2-7 | NA | TRBV27 | CASSLRGGVLPYEQYF | TGTGCCAGCAGTTTAAGAGGGGGAGTATTACCCTACGAGCAGTACTTC
many | TRBJ1-5 | TRBD1 | TRBV7-8 | CASSPRTGESNQPQHF | TGTGCCAGCAGCCCCAGGACAGGGGAGAGCAATCAGCCCCAGCATTTT
many | TRBJ1-6 | NA | TRBV19 | CASSIIQDSPLHF | TGTGCCAGTAGTATAATTCAGGATTCACCCCTCCACTTT
NA | TRBJ1-1 | NA | TRBV29-1 | CSVNQGWSTEAFF | TGCAGCGTGAACCAGGGGTGGAGCACTGAAGCTTTCTTT
many | TRBJ2-5 | TRBD1 | TRBV7-2 | CASSLRTGGASQETQYF | TGTGCCAGCAGCTTAAGGACAGGGGGCGCATCTCAAGAGACCCAGTACTTC
many | TRBJ2-2 | NA | TRBV12-3/TRBV12-4 | CASSSPGELFF | TGTGCCAGCAGTTCCCCCGGGGAGCTGTTTTTT
many | TRBJ1-1 | NA | TRBV11-3 | CASSPRRQTDEVFF | TGTGCCAGCAGCCCCCGCCGCCAGACAGATGAAGTTTTCTTT
many | TRBJ1-1 | NA | TRBV5-1 | CASAWRGLDTEAFF | TGCGCCAGCGCCTGGAGAGGGTTGGACACTGAAGCTTTCTTT
NA | TRBJ2-7 | NA | TRBV7-9 | CASSLGTGSYEQYF | TGTGCCAGCAGCTTAGGGACGGGGTCCTACGAGCAGTACTTC
few | TRBJ2-1 | TRBD2 | TRBV29-1 | CSVGGLAGTYNEQFF | TGCAGCGTTGGTGGCCTAGCGGGGACCTACAATGAGCAGTTCTTC
many | TRBJ1-1 | NA | TRBV18 | CASSPQGDTEAFF | TGTGCCAGCTCACCACAAGGGGACACTGAAGCTTTCTTT
many | TRBJ1-1 | NA | TRBV11-1 | CASSFDRNTEAFF | TGTGCCAGCAGCTTCGACAGAAACACTGAAGCTTTCTTT
NA | TRBJ1-2 | NA | TRBV4-1 | CASSQDGGGLNYGYTF | TGCGCCAGCAGCCAAGATGGGGGCGGGCTCAACTATGGCTACACCTTC
many | TRBJ1-1 | TRBD1 | TRBV4-3 | CASSQDSGGDTEAFF | TGCGCCAGCAGCCAAGATTCAGGGGGTGACACTGAAGCTTTCTTT
many | TRBJ2-1 | NA | TRBV7-2 | CASSGGSSYNEQFF | TGTGCCAGCTCGGGTGGGTCGTCCTACAATGAGCAGTTCTTC
NA | TRBJ2-3 | NA | TRBV3-1 | CASSQLSLSVENTQYF | TGTGCCAGCAGCCAACTCTCTCTTTCGGTGGAGAATACGCAGTATTTT
NA | TRBJ2-3 | NA | TRBV29-1 | CSAQTGTDTQYF | TGCAGCGCCCAAACTGGCACAGATACGCAGTATTTT